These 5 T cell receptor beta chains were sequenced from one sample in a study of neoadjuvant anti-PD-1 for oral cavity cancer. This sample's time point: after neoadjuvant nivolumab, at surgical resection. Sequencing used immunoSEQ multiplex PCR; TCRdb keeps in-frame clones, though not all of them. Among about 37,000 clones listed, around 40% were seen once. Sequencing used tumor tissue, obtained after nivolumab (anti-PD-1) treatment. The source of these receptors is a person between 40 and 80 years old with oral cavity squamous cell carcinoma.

This CDR3 reads CASSWGQGAYEQYF. The CDR3 bases are TGTGCCAGCAGCTGGGGACAGGGGGCCTACGAGCAGTACTTC. The J gene is TRBJ2-7, the V gene TRBV7-9, with TRBD1 matching over 11 bases. Per germline, CDR1 SEHNR and CDR2 FQNEAQ (reference sequence). V shed 4 bases and J 2 bases; nucleotides not matched to a gene: 1. The CDR3 has 14 amino acids. Together with reference TRBV7-9 and TRBJ2-7, the CDR3 gives the full variable domain: DTGVSQNPRHKITKRGQNVTFRCDPISEHNRLYWYRQTLGQGPEFLTYFQNEAQLEKSRLLSDRFSAERPKGSFSTLEIQRTEQGDSAMYLCASSWGQGAYEQYFGPGTRLTVT.

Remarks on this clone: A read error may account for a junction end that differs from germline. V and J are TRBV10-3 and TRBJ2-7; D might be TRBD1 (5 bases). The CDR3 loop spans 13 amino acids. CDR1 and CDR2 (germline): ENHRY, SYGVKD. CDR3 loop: CAISEGAPWTLSF. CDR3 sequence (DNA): TGTGCCATCAGTGAGGGGGCCCCCTGGACCCTCTCCTTC.

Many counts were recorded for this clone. CDR3 loop: CASRSQGAGNQPQHF. The CDR3 nucleotides are TGTGCCAGCAGGTCTCAGGGCGCGGGCAATCAGCCCCAGCATTTT. The rearrangement links TRBV2 to TRBJ1-5; tentatively, D is TRBD1 (5 bases). The CDR3 runs to 15 residues. With 6 bases removed from V and 2 bases from J, the gap between germline ends came to 14 bases. CDR1 and CDR2 from the germline V gene are SNHLY and FYNNEI.

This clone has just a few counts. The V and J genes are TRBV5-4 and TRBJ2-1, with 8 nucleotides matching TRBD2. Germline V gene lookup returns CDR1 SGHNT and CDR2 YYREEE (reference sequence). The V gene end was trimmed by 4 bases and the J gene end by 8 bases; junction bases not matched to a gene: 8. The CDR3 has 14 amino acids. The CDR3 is CASSPGLGIHEQFF. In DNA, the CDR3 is TGTGCCAGCAGCCCGGGACTAGGGATCCATGAGCAGTTCTTC.

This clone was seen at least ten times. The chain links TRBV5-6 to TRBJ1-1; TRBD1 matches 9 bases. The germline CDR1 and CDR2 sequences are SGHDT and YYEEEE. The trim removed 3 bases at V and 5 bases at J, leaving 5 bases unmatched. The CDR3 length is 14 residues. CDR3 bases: TGTGCCAGCAGCTGGGGACAGGGAGGGACTGAAGCTTTCTTT. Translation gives CASSWGQGGTEAFF.